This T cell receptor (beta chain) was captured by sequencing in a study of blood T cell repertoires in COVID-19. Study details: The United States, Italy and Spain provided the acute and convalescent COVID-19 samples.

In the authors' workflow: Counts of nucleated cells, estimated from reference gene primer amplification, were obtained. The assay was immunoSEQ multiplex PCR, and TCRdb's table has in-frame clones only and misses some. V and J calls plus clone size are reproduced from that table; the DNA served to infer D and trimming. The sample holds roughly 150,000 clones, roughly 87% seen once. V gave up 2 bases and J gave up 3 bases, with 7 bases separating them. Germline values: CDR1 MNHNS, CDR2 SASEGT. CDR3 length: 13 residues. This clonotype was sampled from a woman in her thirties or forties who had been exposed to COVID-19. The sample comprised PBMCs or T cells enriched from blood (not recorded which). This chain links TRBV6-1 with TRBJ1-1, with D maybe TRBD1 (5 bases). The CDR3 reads CASSEQGDTEAFF. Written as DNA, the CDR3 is TGTGCCAGCAGTGAACAGGGTGACACTGAAGCTTTCTTT.